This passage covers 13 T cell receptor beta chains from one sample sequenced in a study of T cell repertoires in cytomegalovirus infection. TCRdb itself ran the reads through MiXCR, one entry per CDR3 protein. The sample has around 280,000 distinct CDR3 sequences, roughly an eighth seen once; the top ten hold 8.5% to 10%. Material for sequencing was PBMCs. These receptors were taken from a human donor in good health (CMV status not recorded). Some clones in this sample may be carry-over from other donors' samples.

In DNA form, the CDR3 reads TGCGCCAGCAGCTCCGATCTAGCGGGAGGAGGGACCGGGGAGCTGTTTTTT. Its protein product is CASSSDLAGGGTGELFF. The J gene is TRBJ2-2, the V gene TRBV5-1; 11 nucleotides agree with TRBD2. CDR1 and CDR2 from the germline V gene are SGHRS and YFSETQ. Trimming removed 3 bases from V and 5 bases from J; junction bases left unmatched: 9. The CDR3 totals 17 residues.

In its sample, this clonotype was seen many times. DNA of the CDR3: TGTGCCAGCAGCTTAGCAAGCGGGAGGGAGGGAGAGACCCAGTACTTC. Its protein product is CASSLASGREGETQYF. The genes are TRBV7-2 and TRBJ2-5; the match to TRBD2 covers 10 bases. Trimming at V came to 0 bases and at J to 4 bases, leaving 5 bases not matched to a gene. Germline CDR1 reads SGHTA; CDR2 reads FQGNSA. The CDR3 runs 16 residues.

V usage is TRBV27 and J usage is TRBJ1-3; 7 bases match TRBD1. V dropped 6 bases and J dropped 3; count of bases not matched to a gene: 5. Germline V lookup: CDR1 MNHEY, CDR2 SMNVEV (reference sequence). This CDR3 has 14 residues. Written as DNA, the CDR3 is TGTGCCAGCAGCTCGGACAGGAGTGGAAACACCATATATTTT. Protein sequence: CASSSDRSGNTIYF.

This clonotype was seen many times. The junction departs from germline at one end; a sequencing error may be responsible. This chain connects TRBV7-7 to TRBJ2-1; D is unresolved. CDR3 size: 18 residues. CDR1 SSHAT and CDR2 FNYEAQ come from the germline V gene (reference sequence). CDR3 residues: CASSLFVPRIVDQNEQFF. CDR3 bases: TGTGCTAGCAGCTTATTTGTTCCCCGAATAGTTGATCAGAATGAGCAGTTCTTC.

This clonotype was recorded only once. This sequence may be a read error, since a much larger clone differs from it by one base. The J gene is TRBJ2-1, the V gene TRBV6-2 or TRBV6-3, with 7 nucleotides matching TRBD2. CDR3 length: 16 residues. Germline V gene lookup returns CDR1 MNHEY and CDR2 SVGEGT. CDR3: CASSSTPTSRRDEQLF. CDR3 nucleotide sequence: TGTGCCAGCAGTTCCACGCCGACTAGCAGGAGAGATGAGCAGCTCTTC.

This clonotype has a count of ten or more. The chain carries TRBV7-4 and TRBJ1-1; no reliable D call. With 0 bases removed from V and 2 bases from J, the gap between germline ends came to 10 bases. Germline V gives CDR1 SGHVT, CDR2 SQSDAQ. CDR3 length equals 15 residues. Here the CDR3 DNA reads TGTGCCAGCAGCTTAGCGCGCGGGGTCAACACTGAAGCTTTCTTT. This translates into CASSLARGVNTEAFF.

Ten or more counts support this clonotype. DNA of the CDR3: TGTGCCAGCAGCTTGGGGGGGAATAGCAATCAGCCCCAGCATTTT. It codes for CASSLGGNSNQPQHF. The chain carries TRBV7-2 and TRBJ1-5, with D perhaps matching TRBD1 (5 bases). The CDR3 is 15 amino acids. CDR1 and CDR2 from the germline V gene are SGHTA and FQGNSA. The V end was cut by 3 bases, the J end by 0 bases, with 9 bases between.

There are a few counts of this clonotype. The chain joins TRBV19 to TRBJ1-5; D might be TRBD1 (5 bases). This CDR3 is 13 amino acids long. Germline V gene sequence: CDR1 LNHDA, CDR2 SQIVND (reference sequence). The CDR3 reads CAASLDRDQPQHF. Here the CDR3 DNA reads TGTGCAGCCTCTCTCGACAGAGATCAGCCCCAGCATTTT.

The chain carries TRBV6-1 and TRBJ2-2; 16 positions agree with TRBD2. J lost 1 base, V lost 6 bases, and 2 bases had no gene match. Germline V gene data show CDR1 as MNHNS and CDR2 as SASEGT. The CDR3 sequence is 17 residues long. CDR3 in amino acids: CASSGTSGGVNTGELFF. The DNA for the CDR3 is TGTGCCAGCAGCGGGACTAGCGGGGGGGTGAACACCGGGGAGCTGTTTTTT.

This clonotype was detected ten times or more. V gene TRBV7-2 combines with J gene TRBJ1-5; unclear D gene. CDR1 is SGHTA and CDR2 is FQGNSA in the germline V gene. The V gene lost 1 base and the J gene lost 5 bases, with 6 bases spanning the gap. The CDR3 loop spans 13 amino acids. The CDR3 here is CASSLGWDQPQHF. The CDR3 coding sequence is TGTGCCAGCAGCTTAGGGTGGGATCAGCCCCAGCATTTT.

The CDR3 spells CSAKTDGVLNTEAFF. Here the CDR3 DNA reads TGCAGTGCTAAAACGGACGGTGTTTTGAACACTGAAGCTTTCTTT. This sequence joins TRBV20-1 and TRBJ1-1; D call uncertain. Germline assignment: CDR1 DFQATT and CDR2 SNEGSKA (reference sequence). The V end lost 4 bases, the J end lost 0 bases, and 15 bases lay between the germline ends. This CDR3 is built from 15 residues.

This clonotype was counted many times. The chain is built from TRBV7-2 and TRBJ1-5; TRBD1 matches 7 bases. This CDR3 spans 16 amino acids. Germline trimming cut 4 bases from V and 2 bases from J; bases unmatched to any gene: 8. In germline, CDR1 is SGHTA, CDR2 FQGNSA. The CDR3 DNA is TGTGCCAGCAGCTCGGAACAGGGGATTCGCAATCAGCCCCAGCATTTT. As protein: CASSSEQGIRNQPQHF.

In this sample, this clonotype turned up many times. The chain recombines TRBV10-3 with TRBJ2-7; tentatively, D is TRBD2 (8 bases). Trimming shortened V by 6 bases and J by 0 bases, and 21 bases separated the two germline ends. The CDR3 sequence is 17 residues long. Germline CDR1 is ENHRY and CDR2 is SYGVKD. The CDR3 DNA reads TGTGCCATCAGAACAGGGGCAGGGCGGGAGGCCTCCTACGAGCAGTACTTC. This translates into CAIRTGAGREASYEQYF.